This T cell receptor beta chain was sequenced in a study of Ad26.COV2.S vaccination and SARS-CoV-2 variants. Across the whole study: Enrolled in COV1001, the donor was in the Ad26.COV2.S trial arm, which received the vaccine. The study, taken as a whole, reports: Recipients of vaccine and of placebo showed similar breadth of their non-spike TCR repertoires. Vaccine recipients had higher spike-specific TCR breadth than placebo recipients.

The CDR3 extends over 14 amino acids. The V gene's germline CDR1 is MNHNY and CDR2 SVGAGI (reference sequence). V lost 2 bases to trimming and J lost 7 bases, with 12 bases between them. The data were produced by immunoSEQ multiplex PCR, yet TCRdb's version contains in-frame clones alone and is incomplete. Of around 400,000 clones detected, about 83% appear once; the ten largest clones hold just under 7.5%. Treatment reported: roughly 19 received Ad26.COV2.S at low or high dose, single or two shots; about 5 received placebo; per-sample allocation not given. The samples date from day 63 after the first vaccine or placebo injection. As to this clone: The target antigen is unknown.

The rearrangement joins TRBV6-6 to TRBJ2-1; D may be TRBD1 (5 bases). This receptor was identified in a person between 18 and 59 years old who received the Ad26.COV2.S COVID-19 vaccine or a placebo. Sample: peripheral blood, taken in a trial of Ad26.COV2.S vaccine versus placebo. In DNA form, the CDR3 reads TGTGCCAGCAGTTACCTCCAGGGTCGAAATGAGCAGTTCTTC. It encodes CASSYLQGRNEQFF.